These 24 T cell receptor beta chains came from one sample sequenced in a study of shared clonotypes between healthy human individuals. Sequencing was performed with immunoSEQ multiplex PCR; in TCRdb, only in-frame clones are kept and a portion is missing. The sample holds roughly 1,100,000 clones; approximately 68% are singletons and the top ten take 1.5%. Sequenced sample: memory CD4+ T cells sorted from blood. Subset of the sample: CD45RA-negative fraction. The receptors were gathered from a man younger than 35 in good health.

About this clone itself: At one end, the junction sequence differs from germline, possibly due to a read error. J is TRBJ2-3 and V is TRBV5-6; 9 nucleotides match TRBD2. The CDR3 sequence is 15 residues long. Germline loops: CDR1 SGHDT, CDR2 YYEEEE. The CDR3 DNA reads as TGTGCCACCAACGGCGCGGGAGGGCCGGCAGATACGCGGTATTTT. Its translation: CATNGAGGPADTRYF.

The chain has TRBV19 and TRBJ1-3, with TRBD1 matching 7 bases. Germline CDR1 LNHDA, CDR2 SQIVND (reference sequence). This CDR3 has 17 residues. V was pared by 7 bases and J by 4 bases, with 16 bases of the junction left unmatched. CDR3 region: CASTLRGGGEIGNTIYF. The CDR3, as DNA: TGTGCCAGTACCCTGAGGGGAGGGGGCGAAATCGGAAACACCATATATTTT.

Written as DNA, the CDR3 is TGTGCCAGCAGCTTAACGGGGTGGGAGAGGGACGCAGATACGCAGTATTTT. Its protein is CASSLTGWERDADTQYF. V gene TRBV7-2 combines with J gene TRBJ2-3; D assignment may be TRBD1 or TRBD2 (5 bases each). Per germline, CDR1 SGHTA and CDR2 FQGNSA. V dropped 2 bases and J dropped 4 bases, with 19 bases sitting between them. The CDR3 has 17 residues.

This clone has more than one count but fewer than ten. The chain joins TRBV7-9 to TRBJ1-5; 8 bases match TRBD1. The CDR3 contains 15 residues. Trimming took 3 bases from V and 7 from J; bases not matched to a gene: 8. Germline CDR1 reads SEHNR; CDR2 reads FQNEAQ (reference sequence). The CDR3 reads CASSFGGQGGQPQHF. The CDR3 DNA reads as TGTGCCAGCAGCTTTGGCGGACAGGGAGGACAGCCCCAGCATTTT.

The V and J genes are TRBV27 and TRBJ2-4; 10 nucleotides line up with TRBD1. Germline V CDR1 and CDR2: MNHEY, SMNVEV (reference sequence). The CDR3 loop spans 16 amino acids. Unmatched junction bases numbered 12, after V lost 6 bases and J lost 7 bases. The CDR3 reads CASSRTPGQGSNIQYF. CDR3 bases: TGTGCCAGCAGCCGTACCCCGGGACAGGGGTCGAACATTCAGTACTTC.

The chain uses TRBV6-1 and TRBJ2-1; 8 nucleotides match TRBD1. The CDR3 has 14 amino acids. Per germline, CDR1 MNHNS and CDR2 SASEGT. V gave up 7 bases and J gave up 6 bases; unmatched junction bases: 8. The CDR3 DNA sequence: TGTGCCAGCACTCCGGGACAGGCATCCAATGAGCAGTTCTTC. It is translated as CASTPGQASNEQFF.

The chain has TRBV11-2 and TRBJ2-7, with TRBD2 matching 7 bases. The CDR3 consists of 14 residues. J gave up 0 bases and V 5 bases, and 4 bases lay outside the gene matches. Germline V lookup: CDR1 SGHAT, CDR2 FQNNGV. The CDR3 DNA is TGTGCCAGCAGCCCGGGACTACCCTCCTACGAGCAGTACTTC. It is translated as CASSPGLPSYEQYF.

The chain carries TRBV30 and TRBJ1-2; D is perhaps TRBD1 (5 bases). The CDR3 is 15 residues long. V lost 4 bases and J lost 8, with 23 bases in between. Germline CDR1 is GTSNPN and CDR2 is SVGIG (reference sequence). CDR3 sequence: CAWNWGDGVAGGYTF. The CDR3 nucleotides are TGTGCCTGGAATTGGGGGGACGGTGTGGCGGGAGGCTACACCTTC.

For this clone: This is likely an artifact of a read error, given a far larger clone one base away. The V gene is TRBV7-8, the J gene TRBJ2-2; D unresolved. This CDR3 is built from 16 residues. The germline CDR1 and CDR2 sequences are SGHVS and FQNEAQ. The CDR3 nucleotides are TGTGCCGGCAGCTTAGTGGCAACGGCGAACACCGGGGAGCTGTTTTTT. Encoded protein: CAGSLVATANTGELFF.

CDR3 in DNA: TGTGCCAGCAGCGAAAAAAAGGGGCTTGGAAACACCATATATTTT. Residues: CASSEKKGLGNTIYF. The V call is TRBV9, the J call TRBJ1-3; the D gene is possibly TRBD1 (5 bases). The CDR3 loop spans 15 amino acids. V was pared by 3 bases and J by 3 bases, with 13 bases between. CDR1 is SGDLS, CDR2 YYNGEE, per germline.

The chain uses TRBV7-9 and TRBJ2-2; the D is unclear. V lost 4 bases and J lost 5, with 5 bases in between. Looked up from germline, CDR1 is SEHNR and CDR2 is FQNEAQ (reference sequence). This CDR3 contains 12 residues. The CDR3 coding sequence is TGTGCCAGCAGCTATAGGACCGGGGAGCTGTTTTTT. It yields the protein CASSYRTGELFF. The full variable domain, rest sourced from reference TRBV7-9 and TRBJ2-2, is DTGVSQNPRHKITKRGQNVTFRCDPISEHNRLYWYRQTLGQGPEFLTYFQNEAQLEKSRLLSDRFSAERPKGSFSTLEIQRTEQGDSAMYLCASSYRTGELFFGEGSRLTVL.

The chain carries TRBV2 and TRBJ2-4, with a possible D match to TRBD1 (6 bases). Looked up from germline, CDR1 is SNHLY and CDR2 is FYNNEI. The CDR3 runs to 16 residues. V gave up 4 bases and J gave up 1 base, with 14 bases separating them. In DNA form, the CDR3 reads TGTGCCAGCAGTGTGACCTGGGGGCTTGCCAAAAACATTCAGTACTTC. Residues: CASSVTWGLAKNIQYF.

This CDR3 is CASSLGSPPETQYF. CDR3 nucleotides: TGTGCCAGCAGCTTGGGCTCGCCCCCTGAGACCCAGTACTTC. The J gene is TRBJ2-5, the V gene TRBV7-2, with D unresolved. CDR1 SGHTA and CDR2 FQGNSA come from the germline V gene. The CDR3 sequence is 14 residues long. The germline V and J ends were trimmed by 3 bases and 5 bases, with 13 bases remaining between them.

The gene calls are TRBV15 and TRBJ1-6; D gene uncertain. Looked up from germline, CDR1 is LNHNV and CDR2 is YYDKDF (reference sequence). V was shortened by 5 bases and J by 5 bases, with 10 bases between the two germline ends. This CDR3 spans 14 amino acids. Here the CDR3 DNA reads TGTGCCACCAGCGCGGGGAATCATAATTCACCCCTCCACTTT. Its protein product is CATSAGNHNSPLHF.

This clone was detected only a few times. V usage is TRBV11-2 and J usage is TRBJ2-1, with 10 bases fitting TRBD2. CDR3 size: 17 residues. With V trimmed by 0 bases and J by 6 bases, 8 bases remained unmatched. Germline V gene data show CDR1 as SGHAT and CDR2 as FQNNGV. The CDR3 DNA is TGTGCCAGCAGCTTAGATACTCGACTAGCGGGTCTCAATGAGCAGTTCTTC. It yields the protein CASSLDTRLAGLNEQFF.

The chain uses TRBV9 and TRBJ1-1; no clear D. Per germline, CDR1 SGDLS and CDR2 YYNGEE. The CDR3 runs to 16 residues. Trimming stripped 0 bases from V and 0 bases from J, with 12 bases between. The CDR3 protein is CASSVAAGTMNTEAFF. The CDR3 nucleotides read TGTGCCAGCAGCGTAGCGGCAGGAACTATGAACACTGAAGCTTTCTTT.

A few counts support this clone. The gene calls are TRBV7-9 and TRBJ1-5, with no clear D. V dropped 0 bases and J dropped 16 bases, with 13 bases sitting between them. The CDR3 sequence is 12 residues long. Germline V gene lookup returns CDR1 SEHNR and CDR2 FQNEAQ (reference sequence). The CDR3 DNA follows: TGTGCCAGCAGCTTAGCAGATGGGCCCTACCATTTT. Translated, it gives CASSLADGPYHF.

This rearrangement joins TRBV6-5 to TRBJ2-3; 8 bases align to TRBD2. The CDR3 is 16 amino acids. Germline-derived CDR1 and CDR2 are MNHEY and SVGAGI. The V segment lost 4 bases and the J segment 4 bases; nucleotides outside the gene matches: 10. The CDR3 region has the DNA TGTGCCAGCAGTTGGTTGGCGGGAGGAAGGGCAGATACGCAGTATTTT. Translation: CASSWLAGGRADTQYF.

CDR3 protein: CASSPGGAGSEQYF. As DNA, the CDR3 is TGTGCCAGTAGCCCCGGGGGGGCTGGATCCGAGCAGTACTTC. The chain employs TRBV19 and TRBJ2-7, with 8 bases aligning to TRBD2. Germline V gives CDR1 LNHDA, CDR2 SQIVND (reference sequence). With 6 bases clipped from V and 6 bases from J, the junction kept 10 bases outside the gene matches. This CDR3 region has 14 residues.

In its sample, this clone was seen many times. The chain employs TRBV7-8 and TRBJ2-7; the match to TRBD2 covers 14 bases. The CDR3 length is 18 residues. With 0 bases clipped from V and 7 bases from J, the junction kept 11 bases outside the gene matches. Germline CDR1 SGHVS, CDR2 FQNEAQ. The CDR3 region is CASSLAAGTSGRGVEQYF. The CDR3 coding sequence is TGTGCCAGCAGCTTAGCGGCCGGGACTAGCGGGAGAGGGGTTGAGCAGTACTTC.

V usage is TRBV6-1 and J usage is TRBJ1-2; TRBD1 agrees at 8 bases. Germline lookup yields CDR1 MNHNS and CDR2 SASEGT. V gave up 2 bases and J gave up 5 bases; unmatched junction bases: 7. The CDR3 is 15 amino acids. The CDR3 DNA reads TGTGCCAGCAGTGAACCAGGGGGCGGAGGGTATGGCTACACCTTC. Its protein is CASSEPGGGGYGYTF.

Concerning this clone itself: Given a far larger clone just one base away, this is likely a sequencing read error. The same CDR3 is also encoded by other DNA sequences in this sample. The chain couples TRBV21-1 to TRBJ2-7; TRBD2 is the table's D call and was not checked against the DNA. TRBV21-1 is a listed pseudogene. The CDR3 spans 16 residues. The CDR3 nucleotides are TGTGCCAGTGGGGCTGAGACTAGCGGGGAGCCATACGAGCAGTACTTC. Its translation: CASGAETSGEPYEQYF.

The V and J genes are TRBV5-1 and TRBJ2-3; no firm D call. The V end lost 4 bases, the J end lost 1 base, and 4 bases lay between the germline ends. The CDR3 consists of 12 residues. CDR1 SGHRS and CDR2 YFSETQ come from the germline V gene. This CDR3 reads CASSIGTDTQYF. CDR3 sequence (DNA): TGCGCCAGCAGCATAGGCACAGATACGCAGTATTTT.

The chain uses TRBV19 and TRBJ2-5, with 8 bases identical to TRBD2. Germline V gives CDR1 LNHDA, CDR2 SQIVND (reference sequence). The CDR3 spans 16 residues. J gave up 1 base and V 3 bases, and 7 bases lay outside the gene matches. CDR3 coding DNA: TGTGCCAGTAGTATTTTGGGTAGCGGGGCCCAAGAGACCCAGTACTTC. Amino acid sequence: CASSILGSGAQETQYF.